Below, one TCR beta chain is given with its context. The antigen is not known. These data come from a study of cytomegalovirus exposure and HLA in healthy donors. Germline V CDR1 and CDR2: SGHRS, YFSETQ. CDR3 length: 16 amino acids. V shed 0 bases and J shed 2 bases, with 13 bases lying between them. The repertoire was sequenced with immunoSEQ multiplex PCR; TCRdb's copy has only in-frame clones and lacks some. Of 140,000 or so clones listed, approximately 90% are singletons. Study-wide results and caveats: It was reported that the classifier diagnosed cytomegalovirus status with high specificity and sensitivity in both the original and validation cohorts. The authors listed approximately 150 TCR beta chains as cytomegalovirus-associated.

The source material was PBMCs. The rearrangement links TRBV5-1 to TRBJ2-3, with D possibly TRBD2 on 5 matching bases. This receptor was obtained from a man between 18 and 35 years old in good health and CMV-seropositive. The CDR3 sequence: CASSLVERVSTDTQYF. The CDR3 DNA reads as TGCGCCAGCAGCTTGGTCGAGAGGGTATCCACAGATACGCAGTATTTT. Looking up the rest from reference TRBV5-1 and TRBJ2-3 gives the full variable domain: KAGVTQTPRYLIKTRGQQVTLSCSPISGHRSVSWYQQTPGQGLQFLFEYFSETQRNKGNFPGRFSGRQFSNSRSEMNVSTLELGDSALYLCASSLVERVSTDTQYFGPGTRLTVL.